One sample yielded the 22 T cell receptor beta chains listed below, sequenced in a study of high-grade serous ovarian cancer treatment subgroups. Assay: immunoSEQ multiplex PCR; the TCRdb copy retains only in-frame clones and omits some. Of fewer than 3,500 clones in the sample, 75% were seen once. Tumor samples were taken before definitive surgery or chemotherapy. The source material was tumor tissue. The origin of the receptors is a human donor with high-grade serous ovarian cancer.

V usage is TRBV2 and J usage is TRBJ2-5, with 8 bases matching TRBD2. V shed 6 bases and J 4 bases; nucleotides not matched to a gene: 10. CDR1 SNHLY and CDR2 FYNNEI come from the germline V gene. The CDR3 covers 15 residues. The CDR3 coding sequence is TGTGCCAGCAGCACCAGCGGGGGACGTGGAGAGACCCAGTACTTC. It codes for CASSTSGGRGETQYF. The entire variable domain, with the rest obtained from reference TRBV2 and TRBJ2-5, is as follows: EPEVTQTPSHQVTQMGQEVILRCVPISNHLYFYWYRQILGQKVEFLVSFYNNEISEKSEIFDDQFSVERPDGSNFTLKIRSTKLEDSAMYFCASSTSGGRGETQYFGPGTRLLVL.

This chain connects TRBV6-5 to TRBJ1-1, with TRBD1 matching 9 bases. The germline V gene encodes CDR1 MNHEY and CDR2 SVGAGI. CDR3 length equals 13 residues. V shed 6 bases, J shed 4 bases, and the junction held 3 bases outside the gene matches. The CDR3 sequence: CASRGTGFTEAFF. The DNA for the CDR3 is TGTGCCAGCAGGGGGACAGGGTTCACTGAAGCTTTCTTT.

The CDR3 nucleotides read TGTGCCAGCAGTGTCCTTACCGGGGAGCTGTTTTTT. Its protein is CASSVLTGELFF. The V gene is TRBV27, the J gene TRBJ2-2; no firm D call. From germline, CDR1 is MNHEY and CDR2 SMNVEV (reference sequence). V was clipped by 5 bases and J by 5 bases, with 6 bases between them. There are 12 residues in the CDR3.

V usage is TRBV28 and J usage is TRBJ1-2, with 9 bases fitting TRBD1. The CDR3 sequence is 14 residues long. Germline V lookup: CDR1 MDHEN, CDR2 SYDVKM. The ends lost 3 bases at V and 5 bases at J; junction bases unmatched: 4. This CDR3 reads CASSFDRGKYGYTF. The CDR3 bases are TGTGCCAGCAGTTTCGACAGGGGGAAGTATGGCTACACCTTC.

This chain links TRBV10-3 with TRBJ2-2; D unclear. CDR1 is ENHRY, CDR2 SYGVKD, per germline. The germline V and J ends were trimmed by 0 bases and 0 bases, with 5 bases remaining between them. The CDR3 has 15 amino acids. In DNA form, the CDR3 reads TGTGCCATCAGTGAGTCTGGCTCGAACACCGGGGAGCTGTTTTTT. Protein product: CAISESGSNTGELFF.

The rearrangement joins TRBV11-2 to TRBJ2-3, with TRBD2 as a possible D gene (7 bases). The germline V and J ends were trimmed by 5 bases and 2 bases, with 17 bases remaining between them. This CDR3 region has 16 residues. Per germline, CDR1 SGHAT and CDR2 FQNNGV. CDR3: CASSVVAGALTDTQYF. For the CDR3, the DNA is TGTGCCAGCAGCGTCGTCGCGGGGGCCCTCACAGATACGCAGTATTTT.

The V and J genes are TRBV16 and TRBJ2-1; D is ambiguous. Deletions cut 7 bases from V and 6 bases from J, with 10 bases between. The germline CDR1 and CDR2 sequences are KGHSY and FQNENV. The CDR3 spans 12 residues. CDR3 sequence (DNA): TGTGCCAGCAACACCAACCCCAATGAGCAGTTCTTC. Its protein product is CASNTNPNEQFF. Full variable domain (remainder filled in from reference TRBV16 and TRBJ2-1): GEEVAQTPKHLVRGEGQKAKLYCAPIKGHSYVFWYQQVLKNEFKFLISFQNENVFDETGMPKERFSAKCLPNSPCSLEIQATKLEDSAVYFCASNTNPNEQFFGPGTRLTVL.

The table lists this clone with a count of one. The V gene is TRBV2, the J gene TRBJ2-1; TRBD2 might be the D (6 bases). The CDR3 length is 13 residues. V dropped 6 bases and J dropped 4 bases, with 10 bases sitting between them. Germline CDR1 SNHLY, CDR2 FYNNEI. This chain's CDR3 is CASRAGTYNEQFF. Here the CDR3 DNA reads TGTGCCAGCAGAGCCGGGACTTACAATGAGCAGTTCTTC.

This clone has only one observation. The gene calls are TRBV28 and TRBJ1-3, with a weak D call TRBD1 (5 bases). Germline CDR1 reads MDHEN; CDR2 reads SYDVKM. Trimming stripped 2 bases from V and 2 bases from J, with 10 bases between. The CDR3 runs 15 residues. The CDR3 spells CASSLRGTAGNTIYF. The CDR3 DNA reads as TGTGCCAGCAGTTTAAGGGGCACCGCTGGAAACACCATATATTTT.

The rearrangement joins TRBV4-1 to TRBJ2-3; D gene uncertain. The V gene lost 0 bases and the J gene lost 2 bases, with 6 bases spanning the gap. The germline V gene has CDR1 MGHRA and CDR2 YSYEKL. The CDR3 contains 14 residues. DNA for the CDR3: TGCGCCAGCAGCCAAGACAGGAACACAGATACGCAGTATTTT. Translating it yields CASSQDRNTDTQYF.

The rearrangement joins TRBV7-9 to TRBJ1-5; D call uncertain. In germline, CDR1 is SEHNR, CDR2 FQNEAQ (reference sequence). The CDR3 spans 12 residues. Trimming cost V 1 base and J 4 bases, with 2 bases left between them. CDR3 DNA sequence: TGTGCCAGCAGCTTAGGGAATCAGCCCCAGCATTTT. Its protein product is CASSLGNQPQHF.

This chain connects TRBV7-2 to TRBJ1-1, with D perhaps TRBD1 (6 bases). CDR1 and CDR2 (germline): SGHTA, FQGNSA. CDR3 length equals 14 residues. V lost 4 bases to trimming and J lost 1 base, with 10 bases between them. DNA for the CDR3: TGTGCCAGCAGCTATGGCAGGGGGAACACTGAAGCTTTCTTT. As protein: CASSYGRGNTEAFF.

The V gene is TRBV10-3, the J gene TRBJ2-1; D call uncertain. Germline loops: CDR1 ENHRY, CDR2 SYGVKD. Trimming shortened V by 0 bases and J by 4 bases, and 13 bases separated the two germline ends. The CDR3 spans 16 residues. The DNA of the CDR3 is TGTGCCATCAGTGAGTCGAATAACAATAGGTACAATGAGCAGTTCTTC. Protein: CAISESNNNRYNEQFF.

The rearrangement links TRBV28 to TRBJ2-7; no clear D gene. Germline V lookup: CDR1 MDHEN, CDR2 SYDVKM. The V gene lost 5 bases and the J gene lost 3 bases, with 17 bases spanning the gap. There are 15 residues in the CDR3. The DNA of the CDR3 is TGTGCCAGCAGTCCGCAAGGCCTTCCACTCTACGAGCAGTACTTC. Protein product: CASSPQGLPLYEQYF.

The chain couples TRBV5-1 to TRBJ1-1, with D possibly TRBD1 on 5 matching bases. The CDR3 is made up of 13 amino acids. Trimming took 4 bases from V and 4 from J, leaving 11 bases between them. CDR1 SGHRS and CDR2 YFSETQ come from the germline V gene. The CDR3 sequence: CASSRMGVTEAFF. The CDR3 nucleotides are TGCGCCAGCAGCCGCATGGGGGTCACTGAAGCTTTCTTT.

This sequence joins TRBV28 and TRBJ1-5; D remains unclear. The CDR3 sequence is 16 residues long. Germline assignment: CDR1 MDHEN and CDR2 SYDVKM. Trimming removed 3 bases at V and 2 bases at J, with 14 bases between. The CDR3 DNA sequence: TGTGCCAGCAGTTTTAATGCGGGGTTGGGCAATCAGCCCCAGCATTTT. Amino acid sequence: CASSFNAGLGNQPQHF.

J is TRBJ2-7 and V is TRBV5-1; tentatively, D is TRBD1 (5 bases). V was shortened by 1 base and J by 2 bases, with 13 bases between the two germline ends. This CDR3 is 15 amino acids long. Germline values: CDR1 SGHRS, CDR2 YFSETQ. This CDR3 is CASSLTPGQTYEQYF. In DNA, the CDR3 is TGCGCCAGCAGCTTGACGCCAGGACAAACCTACGAGCAGTACTTC.

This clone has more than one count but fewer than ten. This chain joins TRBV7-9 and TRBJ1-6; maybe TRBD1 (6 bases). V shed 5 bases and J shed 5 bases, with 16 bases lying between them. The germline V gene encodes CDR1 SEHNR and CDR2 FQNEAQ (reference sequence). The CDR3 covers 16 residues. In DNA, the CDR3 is TGTGCCAGCAGCGACCTTGGGGGGCCTAATAATTCACCCCTCCACTTT. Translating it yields CASSDLGGPNNSPLHF.

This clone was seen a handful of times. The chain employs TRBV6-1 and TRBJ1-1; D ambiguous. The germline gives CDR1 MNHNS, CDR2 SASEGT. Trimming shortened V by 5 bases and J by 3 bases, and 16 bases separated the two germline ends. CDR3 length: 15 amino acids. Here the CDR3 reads CASSPLKERDTEAFF. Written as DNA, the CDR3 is TGTGCCAGCAGTCCATTAAAAGAGAGGGACACTGAAGCTTTCTTT.

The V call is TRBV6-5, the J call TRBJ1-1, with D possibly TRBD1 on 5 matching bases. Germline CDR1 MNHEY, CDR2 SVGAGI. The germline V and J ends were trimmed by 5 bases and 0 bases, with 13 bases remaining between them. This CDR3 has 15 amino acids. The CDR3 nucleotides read TGTGCCAGCAGTGCGATACAGGAAATGAACACTGAAGCTTTCTTT. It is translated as CASSAIQEMNTEAFF.

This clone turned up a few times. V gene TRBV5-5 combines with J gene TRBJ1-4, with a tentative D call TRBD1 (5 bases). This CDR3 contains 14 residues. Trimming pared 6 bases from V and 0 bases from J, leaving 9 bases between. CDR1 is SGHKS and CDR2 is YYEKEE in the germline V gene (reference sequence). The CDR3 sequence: CASTTTATNEKLFF. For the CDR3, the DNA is TGTGCCAGCACCACGACAGCAACTAATGAAAAACTGTTTTTT.

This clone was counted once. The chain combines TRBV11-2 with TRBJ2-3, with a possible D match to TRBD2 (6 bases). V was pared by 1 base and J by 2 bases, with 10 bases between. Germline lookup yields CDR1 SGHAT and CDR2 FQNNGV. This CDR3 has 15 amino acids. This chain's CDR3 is CASSLGGTFTDTQYF. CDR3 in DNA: TGTGCCAGCAGCTTAGGGGGGACTTTCACAGATACGCAGTATTTT.